This T cell receptor beta chain emerged from a study of T-cell reconstitution after alpha-beta-depleted transplantation in children. This clonotype was seen at least ten times. Its antigen is unidentified. This CDR3 has 16 amino acids. V was clipped by 6 bases and J by 4 bases; unmatched bases: 15. TCRbeta library preparation incorporated unique molecular identifiers. TCRdb recomputed calls from the PCR reads with MiXCR, one row per CDR3 protein. Of approximately 270,000 distinct CDR3 sequences detected, 24% appear once; the ten largest clones hold 4% to 6%. Findings of the study overall: A year post-transplant, T-cell counts and diversity derived mostly from newly produced T cells. Expanded clones from the graft, numbering several hundred, reportedly supplied alpha-beta T cells about two months after transplant. Recipient T cells and thymic progenitors that survived gave rise to the high TCRbeta diversity observed at day 60 in some patients.

This chain uses TRBV12-3 or TRBV12-4 with TRBJ2-7; 7 bases are shared with TRBD1. The sample consisted of PBMCs, mostly from graft donor cells, taken 360 days after TCRalphabeta/CD19-depleted stem cell transplant. The TCR sequence derives from a female patient under 10 years old who had a stem cell transplant for congenital amegakaryocytic thrombocytopenia, so the T cells may come from the graft donor. For the CDR3, the DNA is TGTGCCAGCAGAAGACAGGGAGAGGGGTATGGATACGAGCAGTACTTC. Amino acids: CASRRQGEGYGYEQYF.